This T cell receptor beta chain derives from a study of shared clonotypes between healthy human individuals. Only in-frame clones appear in the TCRdb table, and some are missing; sequencing was by immunoSEQ multiplex PCR. The sample has about 610,000 clones; more than 95% are singletons. Germline lookup yields CDR1 SGHVS and CDR2 FQNEAQ. V lost 5 bases, J lost 0 bases, and 13 bases lay in between. The CDR3 extends over 15 amino acids. The sample holds one count of this clone. What it recognizes is unknown. Study observations and caveats: Memory subsets generally showed lower estimated richness than naive subsets.

The material sequenced was naive CD4+ T cells sorted from blood. As to subset: CD45RA+ positively selected. The receptor comes from a woman younger than 45 in good health. The rearrangement links TRBV7-8 to TRBJ2-5; D is possibly TRBD2 (5 bases). CDR3 DNA sequence: TGTGCCAGCAGCGAGGGTTGGCGGAACCAAGAGACCCAGTACTTC. It specifies CASSEGWRNQETQYF.